The rows below give T cell receptor beta chains drawn from one sample of a study of CXCR3-negative and CXCR3-positive naive CD8 T cells. TCRdb reprocessed the 5' RACE reads and keeps a single row for each CDR3 protein, giving no DNA. Recorded for this sample: about 53,000 distinct CDR3 sequences. Sample: naive CXCR3+ CD8+ T cells from blood. These receptors came from a human donor in good health. Some clones in this sample may be carry-over from other donors' samples. Both conserved end residues are part of each CDR3. Fields, in order: V gene, J gene, CDR3 protein.

V gene: TRBV15
J gene: TRBJ2-7
CDR3 protein: CATAETPSYEQYF

V gene: TRBV20-1
J gene: TRBJ1-6
CDR3 protein: CSASFGPFSPLHF

V gene: TRBV7-9
J gene: TRBJ1-4
CDR3 protein: CASSLAHRVANEKLFF

V gene: TRBV5-1
J gene: TRBJ1-2
CDR3 protein: CASSAPRDRFNYGYTF

V gene: TRBV29-1
J gene: TRBJ2-1
CDR3 protein: CSVGPGQEYNEQFF

V gene: TRBV12-3/TRBV12-4
J gene: TRBJ2-7
CDR3 protein: CASSFLLYEQYF

V gene: TRBV6-5
J gene: TRBJ1-5
CDR3 protein: CASSYVWGQPQHF

V gene: TRBV7-9
J gene: TRBJ2-2
CDR3 protein: CASSSGGANTGELFF

V gene: TRBV6-2/TRBV6-3
J gene: TRBJ2-1
CDR3 protein: CASSYSILAGCLYNEQFF

V gene: TRBV5-1
J gene: TRBJ2-1
CDR3 protein: CASSLEGPTYNEQFF

V gene: TRBV29-1
J gene: TRBJ2-7
CDR3 protein: CSASPEEGAMTYEQYF

V gene: TRBV12-3/TRBV12-4
J gene: TRBJ2-3
CDR3 protein: CASSSDTDTQYF

V gene: TRBV15
J gene: TRBJ2-5
CDR3 protein: CATSSEGEGETQYF

V gene: TRBV29-1
J gene: TRBJ2-5
CDR3 protein: CSVEDMGQGAVETQYF

V gene: TRBV11-3
J gene: TRBJ2-7
CDR3 protein: CASSSDREPYEQYF

V gene: TRBV27
J gene: TRBJ1-2
CDR3 protein: CASTVNRELPYGYTF

V gene: TRBV4-3
J gene: TRBJ2-3
CDR3 protein: CASSLRTGTDTQYF